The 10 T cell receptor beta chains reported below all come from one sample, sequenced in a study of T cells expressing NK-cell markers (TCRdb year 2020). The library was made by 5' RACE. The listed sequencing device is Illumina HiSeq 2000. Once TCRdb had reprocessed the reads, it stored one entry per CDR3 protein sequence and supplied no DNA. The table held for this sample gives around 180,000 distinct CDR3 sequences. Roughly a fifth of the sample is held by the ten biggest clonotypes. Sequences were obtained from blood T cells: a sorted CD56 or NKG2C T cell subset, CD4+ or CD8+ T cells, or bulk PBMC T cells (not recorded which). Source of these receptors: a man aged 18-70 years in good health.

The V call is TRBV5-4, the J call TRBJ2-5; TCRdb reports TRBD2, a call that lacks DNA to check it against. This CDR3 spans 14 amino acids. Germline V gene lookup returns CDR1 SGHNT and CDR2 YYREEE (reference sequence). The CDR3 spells CASSDRLAGETQYF.

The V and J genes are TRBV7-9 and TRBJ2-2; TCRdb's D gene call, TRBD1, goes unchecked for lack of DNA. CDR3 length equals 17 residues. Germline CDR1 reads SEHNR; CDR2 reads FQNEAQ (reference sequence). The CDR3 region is CASSPQDRGRRTGELFF.

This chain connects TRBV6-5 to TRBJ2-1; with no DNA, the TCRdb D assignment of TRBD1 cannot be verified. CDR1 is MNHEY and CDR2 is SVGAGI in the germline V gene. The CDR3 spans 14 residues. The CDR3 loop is CASSSPGQWNEQFF.

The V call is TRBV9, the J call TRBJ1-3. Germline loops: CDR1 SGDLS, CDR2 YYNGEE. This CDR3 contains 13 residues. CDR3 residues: CASSVGHGNTIYF. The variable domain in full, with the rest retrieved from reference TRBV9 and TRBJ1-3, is DSGVTQTPKHLITATGQRVTLRCSPRSGDLSVYWYQQSLDQGLQFLIQYYNGEERAKGNILERFSAQQFPDLHSELNLSSLELGDSALYFCASSVGHGNTIYFGEGSWLTVV.

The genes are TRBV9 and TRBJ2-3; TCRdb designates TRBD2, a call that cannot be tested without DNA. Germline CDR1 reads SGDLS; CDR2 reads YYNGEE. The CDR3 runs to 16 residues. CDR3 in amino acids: CASSPPAGGLTDTQYF.

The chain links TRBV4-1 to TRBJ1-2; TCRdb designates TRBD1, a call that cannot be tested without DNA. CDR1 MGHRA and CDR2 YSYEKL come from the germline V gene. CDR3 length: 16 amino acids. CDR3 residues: CASSQEWGQGYHGYTF.

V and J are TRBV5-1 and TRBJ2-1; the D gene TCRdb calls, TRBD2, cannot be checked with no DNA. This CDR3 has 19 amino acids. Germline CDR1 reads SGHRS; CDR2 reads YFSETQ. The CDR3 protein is CASSLAGLAGGSSYNEQFF.

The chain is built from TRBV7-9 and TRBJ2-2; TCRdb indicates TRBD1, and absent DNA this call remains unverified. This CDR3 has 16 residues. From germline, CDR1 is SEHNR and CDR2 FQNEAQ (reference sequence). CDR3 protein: CASREPTGGLTGELFF.

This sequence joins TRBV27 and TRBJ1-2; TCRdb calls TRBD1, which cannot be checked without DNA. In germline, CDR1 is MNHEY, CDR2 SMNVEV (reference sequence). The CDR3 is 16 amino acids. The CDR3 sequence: CASSLFGQGDWYGYTF.

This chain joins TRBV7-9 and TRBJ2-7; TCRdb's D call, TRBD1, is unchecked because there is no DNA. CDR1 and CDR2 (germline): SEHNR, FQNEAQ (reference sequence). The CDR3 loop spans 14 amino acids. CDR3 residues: CASSLGRGLNEQYF.